This T cell receptor (beta chain) comes out of a study of control samples from healthy donors and cancer patients. Per the germline V gene, CDR1 is GTSNPN and CDR2 is SVGIG (reference sequence). The CDR3 totals 13 residues. V lost 8 bases and J 0 bases, leaving 13 bases between the germline ends. Method: immunoSEQ multiplex PCR; TCRdb's copy keeps in-frame clones and lacks some. The profile shows 150,000 or so clones, over 85% of them singletons. The sequencing sample was made of blood. The chain couples TRBV30 to TRBJ1-2, with D possibly matching TRBD1 (5 bases). This TCR was sampled from a man younger than 35 in good health. For the CDR3, the DNA is TGTGCCCTCGGTGGGGGAGCTAACTATGGCTACACCTTC. Its protein product is CALGGGANYGYTF.